This is a list of T cell receptor beta chains from one sample in a study of OX40 agonist ivuxolimab in advanced cancers. TCRdb's table, derived via immunoSEQ multiplex PCR, lists solely in-frame clones and lacks some. The table shows about 57,000 clones, with over 80% occurring only once. Sequenced material: CD4+ or CD8+ T cells sorted from blood, taken in a trial of the OX40 agonist ivuxolimab. These receptors originate from an adult with an advanced solid tumor such as melanoma, head and neck, liver or kidney cancer. Both conserved end residues are part of each CDR3.

V: TRBV5-4; J: TRBJ2-5; CDR3: CASSLFGAAAQETQYF
V: TRBV5-6; J: TRBJ2-4; CDR3: CASSLKLAGAAKNIQYF
V: TRBV19; J: TRBJ2-4; CDR3: CASSIGWGLHGAPRETIQYF
V: TRBV5-4; J: TRBJ2-1; CDR3: CASSQGRLAGVSFF
V: TRBV19; J: TRBJ2-1; CDR3: CASSMGQGENEQFF
V: TRBV18; J: TRBJ2-7; CDR3: CASSPPGQVPEQYF
V: TRBV6-5; J: TRBJ1-4; CDR3: CASSVGGAHEKLFF
V: TRBV19; J: TRBJ2-6; CDR3: CASSTRRGSGANVLTF
V: TRBV6-5; J: TRBJ2-1; CDR3: CASSPSGEGPNEQFF
V: TRBV2; J: TRBJ2-1; CDR3: CASRGTSGYNEQFF
V: TRBV5-1; J: TRBJ2-3; CDR3: CASSLAGSVDTQYF